Included here is one TCR beta chain sequence, with context. This sample was included in a study of tumor and adjacent non-tumor tissue in lung cancer. Background on the study: Histology: under 15 adenocarcinoma, a couple of squamous cell carcinoma, 1 small cell lung cancer. On average, productive TCRbeta reads reached about 4.17 million per sample.

RNA was extracted from bulk tissue without any cell sorting. Chemotherapy-naive patients with new lung cancer underwent thoracic surgery in China, August–November 2014. The library came from three nested PCR rounds adapted from ARM-PCR protocols. TCRdb fed the multiplex PCR reads into MiXCR, producing one record per CDR3 protein. Altogether around 210,000 distinct CDR3 sequences are present, 70% to 75% being singletons, with the ten largest covering 20% to 25%. Sequenced: lung tumor tissue. This clonotype was sampled from a man in his sixties with non-small cell lung cancer.

For the CDR3, the DNA is TGTGCCAGTTCCCCTGATTTCAGGGAGGGCTACACCTTC. It translates to CASSPDFREGYTF. This chain uses TRBV12-3 or TRBV12-4 with TRBJ1-2; possibly TRBD1 for D (5 bases). The CDR3 is 13 residues long. The germline V and J ends were trimmed by 9 bases and 8 bases, with 19 bases remaining between them.